The following is a T cell receptor (beta chain) sequence with its context. One end of the junction fails to match germline, which may point to a read error. Method: immunoSEQ multiplex PCR; TCRdb's copy keeps in-frame clones and lacks some. The table shows a few hundred thousand clones, with approximately 82% occurring only once. CDR1 is MNHEY and CDR2 is SMNVEV in the germline V gene (reference sequence). CDR3 length: 14 amino acids. These data are taken from a study of blood T cell repertoires in COVID-19. Study-level information: PBMCs, B-cell-depleted T cells, or T cells were the source of the cDNA or gDNA that made up the material.

The sequence came from a woman aged 45 to 65 with acute or convalescent COVID-19. The sequencing input was peripheral blood. The V and J genes are TRBV27 and TRBJ1-1; 8 bases are shared with TRBD1. Written as DNA, the CDR3 is TGTGCCAGCAGTTCCTCAACGACAGGGGAGATAGGTATCTTT. Translation: CASSSSTTGEIGIF.